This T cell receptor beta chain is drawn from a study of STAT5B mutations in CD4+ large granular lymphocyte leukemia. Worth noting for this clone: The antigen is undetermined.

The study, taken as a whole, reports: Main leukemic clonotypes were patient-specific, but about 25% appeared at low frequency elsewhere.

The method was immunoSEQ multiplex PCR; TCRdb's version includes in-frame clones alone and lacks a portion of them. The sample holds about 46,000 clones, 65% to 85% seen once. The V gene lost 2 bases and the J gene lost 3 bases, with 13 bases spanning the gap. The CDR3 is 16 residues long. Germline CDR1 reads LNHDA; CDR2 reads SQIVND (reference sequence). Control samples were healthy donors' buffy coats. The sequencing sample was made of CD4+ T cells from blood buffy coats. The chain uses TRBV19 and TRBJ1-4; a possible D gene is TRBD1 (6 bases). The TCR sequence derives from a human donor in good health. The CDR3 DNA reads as TGTGCCAGTAGTATAACAGGGACGAAAGCTAATGAAAAACTGTTTTTT. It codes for CASSITGTKANEKLFF.